These T cell receptor beta chains were read from a single sample in a study of somatic mutations in cytotoxic T cells in rheumatoid arthritis. Measured with immunoSEQ multiplex PCR; TCRdb has only the in-frame clones, and not every one. The sample has 5,500 to 7,000 clones; roughly 85% are singletons. Input material: CD8+ T cells sorted from blood. These receptors were taken from an adult with rheumatoid arthritis. Each CDR3 is given with its conserved first and last residue. Each record gives: J gene, V gene, clone size, CDR3 protein. Clone size is shown for a subset of rows, as once, few, many or a class of expanded clone.

J: TRBJ2-1; V: TRBV11-3; size: -; CDR3: CASRDPSRPDEQFF
J: TRBJ2-5; V: TRBV5-4; size: -; CDR3: CASSFGGVKETQYF
J: TRBJ2-6; V: TRBV5-1; size: -; CDR3: CASSQNPEKENVYGANVLTF
J: TRBJ2-1; V: TRBV13; size: -; CDR3: CASTTGGRDNEQFF
J: TRBJ2-1; V: TRBV6-5; size: -; CDR3: CASSYFAGVLNEQFF
J: TRBJ2-7; V: TRBV4-1; size: -; CDR3: CASSQVKEPGSSYEQYF
J: TRBJ2-5; V: TRBV23-1; size: -; CDR3: CASSQSVFLCQETQYF
J: TRBJ1-2; V: TRBV7-6; size: few; CDR3: CASSPGQGPYGGYTF
J: TRBJ2-2; V: TRBV5-5; size: -; CDR3: CASIPPGQSNTGELFF
J: TRBJ2-1; V: TRBV18; size: -; CDR3: CASSPAGGFYNEQFF
J: TRBJ1-2; V: TRBV29-1; size: -; CDR3: CSVLVLFGYTF
J: TRBJ1-2; V: TRBV23-1; size: -; CDR3: CASSPRQGYLSNYGYTF
J: TRBJ2-7; V: TRBV18; size: -; CDR3: CASSLSYEQYF
J: TRBJ2-1; V: TRBV27; size: -; CDR3: CASSPGTSGGYHEQFF
J: TRBJ2-3; V: TRBV2; size: -; CDR3: CAFKREGGPDTQYF
J: TRBJ2-1; V: TRBV19; size: -; CDR3: CASSIGDSGEGPYNEQFF
J: TRBJ1-1; V: TRBV15; size: -; CDR3: CATSLWGENTEAFF
J: TRBJ2-3; V: TRBV6-4; size: -; CDR3: CASSGQGTTDTQYF
J: TRBJ2-7; V: TRBV27; size: -; CDR3: CASSPSLGTGVIYEQYF
J: TRBJ1-6; V: TRBV4-3; size: -; CDR3: CASSQVRNRNNSPLHF
J: TRBJ2-7; V: TRBV7-9; size: few; CDR3: CASSRGLAGGYEQYF
J: TRBJ2-1; V: TRBV7-9; size: -; CDR3: CASSLKGSGSSYNEQFF
J: TRBJ2-1; V: TRBV4-3; size: once; CDR3: CASSQEFSGPSYNEQFF
J: TRBJ2-6; V: TRBV4-3; size: -; CDR3: CARLTGRPPGANVLTF
J: TRBJ2-4; V: TRBV27; size: -; CDR3: CASSPIAGGDIQYF
J: TRBJ2-2; V: TRBV2; size: -; CDR3: CASSGWTSGSIGGELFF
J: TRBJ2-1; V: TRBV19; size: -; CDR3: CASSILTVSEQFF
J: TRBJ1-1; V: TRBV18; size: -; CDR3: CASSPTLLLGQGDTEAFF
J: TRBJ2-2; V: TRBV28; size: few; CDR3: CATTGVTNTGELFF
J: TRBJ2-1; V: TRBV5-6; size: -; CDR3: CASSLEPLAHSSYNEQFF
J: TRBJ1-5; V: TRBV4-1; size: -; CDR3: CASSQGPVGQPQHF